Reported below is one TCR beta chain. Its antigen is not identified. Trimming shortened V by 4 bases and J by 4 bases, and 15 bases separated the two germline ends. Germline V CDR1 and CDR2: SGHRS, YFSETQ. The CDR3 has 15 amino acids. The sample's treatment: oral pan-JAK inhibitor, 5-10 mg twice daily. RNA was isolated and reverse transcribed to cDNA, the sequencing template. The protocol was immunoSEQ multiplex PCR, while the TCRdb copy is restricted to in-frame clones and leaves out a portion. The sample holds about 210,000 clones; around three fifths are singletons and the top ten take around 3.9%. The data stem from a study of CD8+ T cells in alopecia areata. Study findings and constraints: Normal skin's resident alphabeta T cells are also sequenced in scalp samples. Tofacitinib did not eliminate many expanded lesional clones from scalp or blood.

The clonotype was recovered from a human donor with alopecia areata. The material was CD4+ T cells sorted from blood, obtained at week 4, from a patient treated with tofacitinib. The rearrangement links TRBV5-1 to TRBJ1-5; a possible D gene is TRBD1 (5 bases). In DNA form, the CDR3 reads TGCGCCAGCAGCGAGGGGACCGATCCTAATCAGCCCCAGCATTTT. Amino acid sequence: CASSEGTDPNQPQHF.